This T cell receptor beta chain was sequenced in a study of OX40 agonist ivuxolimab in advanced cancers. Turning to the study itself: A mean age of about 56 years, range roughly 23 to 85, was recorded, and 82.7% were male.

Blood specimens came from baseline, cycle 4 day 1, and cycle 7 day 1. About this clone: What it recognizes is unknown.

Germline lookup yields CDR1 SGHTA and CDR2 FQGNSA. CDR3 length: 13 amino acids. V lost 1 base and J lost 7, with 11 bases in between. Study-wide results and caveats: In CD8+ T cells, expanded clones were on average more numerous than in CD4+.

The protocol was immunoSEQ multiplex PCR, while the TCRdb copy is restricted to in-frame clones and leaves out a portion. The table lists more than 35,000 clones, 65% to 90% of them singletons, with 9% to 13% in the top ten. The sequence came from an adult with an advanced solid tumor such as melanoma, head and neck, liver or kidney cancer. The sample in question was CD4+ or CD8+ T cells sorted from blood, obtained in a trial of the OX40 agonist ivuxolimab. J is TRBJ2-7 and V is TRBV7-2, with D unresolved. CDR3 bases: TGTGCCAGCAGCTTAGACCCAAATCAGGAGCAGTACTTC. Protein: CASSLDPNQEQYF. The entire variable domain, with the rest obtained from reference TRBV7-2 and TRBJ2-7, is as follows: GAGVSQSPSNKVTEKGKDVELRCDPISGHTALYWYRQSLGQGLEFLIYFQGNSAPDKSGLPSDRFSAERTGGSVSTLTIQRTQQEDSAVYLCASSLDPNQEQYFGPGTRLTVT.